The source of this T cell receptor (beta chain) is a study of CD8 T cells in Susac syndrome. Study results and limitations: No clonal expansion appeared among CD4+ T cells in Susac patients.

It was with random hexamers that roughly 0.5 to 1 ug RNA was reverse transcribed. MiXCR was run by TCRdb on the immunoSEQ multiplex PCR reads, yielding one entry per CDR3 protein. Of 85,000 to 95,000 distinct CDR3 sequences listed, around 94% were seen once; the top ten hold about 0.28%. J lost 2 bases, V lost 0 bases, and 7 bases had no gene match. This CDR3 comprises 17 residues. Germline V lookup: CDR1 SGDLS, CDR2 YYNGEE. Concerning this clonotype: Antigen: not known.

The TCR sequence derives from a human donor with Susac syndrome. The chain carries TRBV9 and TRBJ2-1; TRBD2 matches 8 bases. The sample taken for sequencing was CD4+ T cells from PBMCs. The CDR3 is CASSVASGGAPYNEQFF. CDR3 DNA: TGTGCCAGCAGCGTAGCAAGCGGGGGAGCTCCCTACAATGAGCAGTTCTTC. Combining the CDR3 with reference TRBV9 and TRBJ2-1 gives the whole variable domain DSGVTQTPKHLITATGQRVTLRCSPRSGDLSVYWYQQSLDQGLQFLIQYYNGEERAKGNILERFSAQQFPDLHSELNLSSLELGDSALYFCASSVASGGAPYNEQFFGPGTRLTVL.